The 24 T cell receptor beta chains below all came from one sample that was sequenced in a study of T-cell memory formation after mild COVID-19. TCRdb reanalysed the 5' RACE reads using MiXCR and keeps one entry per CDR3 protein. The sample has hundreds of thousands of distinct CDR3 sequences; less than 20% are singletons. Sequenced sample: PBMCs or a T cell subset sorted from them (not recorded which). The receptors originated from an adult woman who had mild COVID-19 (a few samples of this study predate the infection). Cell type and time point are not known.

This clonotype was observed a handful of times. This rearrangement joins TRBV30 to TRBJ1-6; D gene unclear. The CDR3 is 13 residues long. With 4 bases removed from V and 7 bases from J, the gap between germline ends came to 11 bases. Germline CDR1 GTSNPN, CDR2 SVGIG (reference sequence). The CDR3 DNA sequence: TGTGCCTGGACGGGCAGCCCCAATTCACCCCTCCACTTT. Translating gives CAWTGSPNSPLHF. The full variable domain, with the rest looked up from reference TRBV30 and TRBJ1-6, is SQTIHQWPATLVQPVGSPLSLECTVEGTSNPNLYWYRQAAGRGLQLLFYSVGIGQISSEVPQNLSASRPQDRQFILSSKKLLLSDSGFYLCAWTGSPNSPLHFGNGTRLTVT.

The CDR3 DNA reads as TGTGCCAGCAGCTCCGCGGGACTAGCGGGTTACAATGAGCAGTTCTTC. Protein: CASSSAGLAGYNEQFF. V is TRBV7-9 and J is TRBJ2-1; 12 nucleotides line up with TRBD2. The CDR3 sequence is 16 residues long. V dropped 4 bases and J dropped 4; count of bases not matched to a gene: 5. Germline CDR1 and CDR2: SEHNR and FQNEAQ (reference sequence).

V usage is TRBV30 and J usage is TRBJ2-1; TRBD2 matches 11 bases. The germline gives CDR1 GTSNPN, CDR2 SVGIG (reference sequence). The CDR3 is 13 residues long. V gave up 6 bases and J gave up 8 bases; unmatched junction bases: 6. CDR3 DNA: TGTGCCTGCACTAGCGGGAGTGACTATGAGCAGTTCTTC. Its translation: CACTSGSDYEQFF.

The rearrangement joins TRBV24-1 to TRBJ2-7; possible D gene TRBD1, 6 bases. Per the germline V gene, CDR1 is KGHDR and CDR2 is SFDVKD. This CDR3 is built from 16 residues. Trimming stripped 4 bases from V and 2 bases from J, with 17 bases between. The CDR3 here is CATSDATGRGPYEQYF. The CDR3 nucleotides read TGTGCCACCAGTGACGCGACGGGCAGGGGACCCTACGAGCAGTACTTC.

V is TRBV4-1 and J is TRBJ2-7, with 8 bases fitting TRBD1. This CDR3 is 17 amino acids long. The germline gives CDR1 MGHRA, CDR2 YSYEKL. V shed 1 base, J shed 3 bases, and the junction held 11 bases outside the gene matches. DNA for the CDR3: TGCGCCAGCAGCCAAGGATCCGGGACAGGTTTGTTCTACGAGCAGTACTTC. It yields the protein CASSQGSGTGLFYEQYF.

This clonotype was seen only a few times. The chain employs TRBV3-1 and TRBJ2-1, with 14 bases matching TRBD2. With V trimmed by 5 bases and J by 8 bases, 5 bases remained unmatched. The CDR3 loop spans 15 amino acids. Germline V lookup: CDR1 LGHDT, CDR2 YNNKEL (reference sequence). CDR3 in amino acids: CASSTGLAGVDEQFF. In nucleotides, the CDR3 is TGTGCCAGCAGCACGGGACTAGCGGGAGTGGATGAGCAGTTCTTC.

The rearrangement joins TRBV9 to TRBJ1-5; no definite D call. This CDR3 has 15 amino acids. The germline gives CDR1 SGDLS, CDR2 YYNGEE. Trimming cost V 4 bases and J 1 base, with 12 bases left between them. This CDR3 reads CASSSGSDSNQPQHF. CDR3 sequence (DNA): TGTGCCAGCAGCTCGGGATCTGACAGCAATCAGCCCCAGCATTTT.

This clonotype was counted only a few times. The rearrangement links TRBV12-3 or TRBV12-4 to TRBJ2-5; 9 bases map to TRBD2. With 3 bases clipped from V and 7 bases from J, the junction kept 15 bases outside the gene matches. The length of the CDR3 is 17 residues. CDR3 bases: TGTGCCAGCAGTTTCGAGCGGCGAGCGGGGGGTATCGGGACCCAGTACTTC. This gives the protein CASSFERRAGGIGTQYF.

This clonotype was observed a handful of times. The chain recombines TRBV6-2 or TRBV6-3 with TRBJ1-1; no firm D call. Trimming removed 2 bases from V and 6 bases from J, with 16 bases in between. The CDR3 covers 15 residues. CDR1 is MNHEY, CDR2 SVGEGT, per germline. The CDR3 coding sequence is TGTGCCAGCAGTTACAACCCCTCGCCGGGCGCTGAAGCTTTCTTT. This codes for CASSYNPSPGAEAFF.

The chain combines TRBV3-1 with TRBJ1-1; 8 nucleotides agree with TRBD1. Germline values: CDR1 LGHDT, CDR2 YNNKEL (reference sequence). The CDR3 consists of 14 residues. The J segment lost 1 base and the V segment lost 8 bases, leaving 6 bases of the junction unmatched. CDR3 DNA: TGTGCCAGCGGCGACAGGGGCTCGAACACTGAAGCTTTCTTT. Amino acids: CASGDRGSNTEAFF. The complete variable domain, with remaining parts taken from reference TRBV3-1 and TRBJ1-1, reads DTAVSQTPKYLVTQMGNDKSIKCEQNLGHDTMYWYKQDSKKFLKIMFSYNNKELIINETVPNRFSPKSPDKAHLNLHINSLELGDSAVYFCASGDRGSNTEAFFGQGTRLTVV.

This clonotype has more than one count but fewer than ten. The chain is built from TRBV6-5 and TRBJ2-3; no definite D call. V shed 0 bases and J shed 1 base, with 8 bases lying between them. This CDR3 has 15 residues. Germline V gene data show CDR1 as MNHEY and CDR2 as SVGAGI. The CDR3 reads CASSYSIVGTDTQYF. The DNA of the CDR3 is TGTGCCAGCAGTTACTCGATCGTGGGCACAGATACGCAGTATTTT.

The chain is built from TRBV12-3 or TRBV12-4 and TRBJ1-3; TRBD1 matches 7 bases. V lost 2 bases and J lost 2; bases outside the gene matches: 9. CDR3 size: 17 residues. The chain's CDR3 is CASSLNRGIRTGNTIYF. The DNA for the CDR3 is TGTGCCAGCAGTTTAAACAGGGGAATTCGAACTGGAAACACCATATATTTT.

This rearrangement joins TRBV4-1 to TRBJ2-1, with D tentatively TRBD2 (5 bases). The ends were cut back, 0 bases at V and 9 bases at J, with 15 bases in the middle. The CDR3 sequence is 15 residues long. CDR1 is MGHRA and CDR2 is YSYEKL in the germline V gene. CDR3 nucleotide sequence: TGCGCCAGCAGCCAAGACTCCAGAGGGTTGCGTGAGCAGTTCTTC. Translation: CASSQDSRGLREQFF.

This clonotype was picked up a small number of times. The chain couples TRBV6-5 to TRBJ1-4; TRBD1 matches 8 bases. Germline V lookup: CDR1 MNHEY, CDR2 SVGAGI. Trimming took 4 bases from V and 3 from J; bases not matched to a gene: 1. The CDR3 extends over 14 amino acids. The CDR3 is CASSSQGANEKLFF. Here the CDR3 DNA reads TGTGCCAGCAGTTCACAGGGGGCTAATGAAAAACTGTTTTTT.

This clonotype was observed a few times. V and J are TRBV12-3 or TRBV12-4 and TRBJ2-5, with TRBD2 matching 9 bases. The J segment lost 1 base and the V segment lost 5 bases, leaving 5 bases of the junction unmatched. This CDR3 contains 15 residues. CDR3 sequence: CASSRGGGAQETQYF. The DNA of the CDR3 is TGTGCCAGCAGTAGAGGCGGGGGGGCCCAAGAGACCCAGTACTTC.

This clonotype came up many times. V is TRBV5-1 and J is TRBJ2-1; a possible D gene is TRBD1 (6 bases). Germline CDR1 SGHRS, CDR2 YFSETQ. The V and J ends lost 0 bases and 0 bases respectively, with 19 bases between them. There are 19 residues in the CDR3. This CDR3 reads CASSLGALLGQSSYNEQFF. In nucleotides, the CDR3 is TGCGCCAGCAGCTTGGGGGCATTACTAGGACAGAGCTCCTACAATGAGCAGTTCTTC.

This chain joins TRBV20-1 and TRBJ2-7, with D possibly being TRBD1 (6 bases). Germline CDR1 and CDR2: DFQATT and SNEGSKA (reference sequence). V shed 4 bases and J shed 1 base, with 11 bases lying between them. The CDR3 runs to 13 residues. CDR3 in amino acids: CSANRANSYEQYF. CDR3 DNA sequence: TGCAGTGCTAACAGGGCGAATTCCTACGAGCAGTACTTC.

The CDR3 nucleotides are TGTGCCAGCAGCTGGGTGCACGAGCAGTACTTC. Its translation is CASSWVHEQYF. The chain uses TRBV11-2 and TRBJ2-7; D uncertain. The CDR3 has 11 amino acids. Germline V CDR1 and CDR2: SGHAT, FQNNGV. With 4 bases removed from V and 5 bases from J, the gap between germline ends came to 6 bases.

In this sample, this clonotype turned up a few times. The rearrangement uses TRBV12-3 or TRBV12-4 and TRBJ2-7; 11 bases agree with TRBD2. The CDR3 is made up of 13 amino acids. After removal of 6 bases from V and 3 bases from J, the junction contained 1 base not matched to a gene. Here the CDR3 reads CASRLAGVYEQYF. The CDR3 coding sequence is TGTGCCAGCAGACTAGCGGGGGTCTACGAGCAGTACTTC.

The rearrangement uses TRBV18 and TRBJ2-1, with a possible D match to TRBD1 (5 bases). Germline CDR1 is KGHSH and CDR2 is LQKENI. The CDR3 runs 16 residues. Trimming shortened V by 1 base and J by 0 bases, and 10 bases separated the two germline ends. The CDR3 region has the DNA TGTGCCAGCTCACCACGAGACAGAAACTCCTACAATGAGCAGTTCTTC. As protein: CASSPRDRNSYNEQFF.

The CDR3 coding sequence is TGCAGCGTTGGACTAGCGGACGACAATGAGCAGTTCTTC. Translated, it gives CSVGLADDNEQFF. The chain joins TRBV29-1 to TRBJ2-1; the match to TRBD2 covers 9 bases. Germline trimming cut 4 bases from V and 5 bases from J; bases unmatched to any gene: 3. Germline V lookup: CDR1 SQVTM, CDR2 ANQGSEA. The CDR3 runs to 13 residues.

The chain carries TRBV24-1 and TRBJ2-2, with D possibly being TRBD1 or TRBD2 (5 bases each). The CDR3 spans 14 residues. Germline lookup yields CDR1 KGHDR and CDR2 SFDVKD. V gave up 8 bases and J gave up 1 base, with 10 bases separating them. CDR3 sequence reads: CATKRDGNTGELFF. The CDR3 DNA follows: TGTGCCACCAAACGGGACGGGAACACCGGGGAGCTGTTTTTT.

This clonotype was detected only a few times. The CDR3 is CAISEMGPAKNIQYF. The CDR3 DNA follows: TGTGCCATCAGTGAAATGGGGCCCGCCAAAAACATTCAGTACTTC. The chain links TRBV10-3 to TRBJ2-4, with D possibly TRBD1 on 5 matching bases. Germline V lookup: CDR1 ENHRY, CDR2 SYGVKD. The V gene lost 3 bases and the J gene lost 1 base, with 10 bases spanning the gap. CDR3 length equals 15 residues.

This clonotype has more than one count but fewer than ten. This sequence joins TRBV7-9 and TRBJ2-5, with a possible D match to TRBD2 (6 bases). Germline CDR1 and CDR2: SEHNR and FQNEAQ (reference sequence). The CDR3 is 15 amino acids. V dropped 5 bases and J dropped 2 bases, with 15 bases sitting between them. The CDR3 region has the DNA TGTGCCAGCAGCCCGTTGGTGGCGGGACAAGAGACCCAGTACTTC. As protein: CASSPLVAGQETQYF.